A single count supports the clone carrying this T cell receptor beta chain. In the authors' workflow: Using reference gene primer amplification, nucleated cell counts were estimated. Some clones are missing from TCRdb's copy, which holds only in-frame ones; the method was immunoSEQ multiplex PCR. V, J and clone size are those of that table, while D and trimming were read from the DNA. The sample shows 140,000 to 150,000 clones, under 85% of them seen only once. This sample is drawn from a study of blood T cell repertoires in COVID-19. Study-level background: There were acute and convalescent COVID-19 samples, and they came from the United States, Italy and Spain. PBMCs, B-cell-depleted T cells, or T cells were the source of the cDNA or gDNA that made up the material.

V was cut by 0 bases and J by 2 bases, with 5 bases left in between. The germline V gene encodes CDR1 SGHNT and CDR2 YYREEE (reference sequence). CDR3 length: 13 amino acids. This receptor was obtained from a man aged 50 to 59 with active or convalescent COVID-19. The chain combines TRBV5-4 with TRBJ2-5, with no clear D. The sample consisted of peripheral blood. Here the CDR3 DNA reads TGTGCCAGCAGCTTGGACAGACAAGAGACCCAGTACTTC. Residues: CASSLDRQETQYF.